Listed below are T cell receptor beta chains from one sample, sequenced in a study of blood T cells in healthy people across ages. TCRdb called the 5' RACE reads again in MiXCR, with one record for every CDR3 protein. The table includes 700,000 to 1,000,000 distinct CDR3 sequences, around 45% detected once. Sequencing was done on a sample of blood. The receptors here all came from a man aged 55-75 years in good health. CDR3s include the opening cysteine and the closing phenylalanine or tryptophan. D genes are given only for firm matches. Only some rows state a clone size, as once, few, many or a class for expanded clones.

d_call	v_call	j_call	clone_size	cdr3_aa	cdr3_nt
TRBD2	TRBV29-1	TRBJ2-1	-	CSARTSGGLASYNEQFF	TGCAGCGCCCGGACTAGCGGGGGGTTAGCCTCCTACAATGAGCAGTTCTTC
-	TRBV14	TRBJ1-5	-	CASSPERTGQPQHF	TGTGCCAGCAGCCCAGAGAGGACGGGCCAGCCCCAGCATTTT
-	TRBV2	TRBJ2-3	few	CASRRTDYPHTQYF	TGTGCCAGCCGCCGGACCGATTACCCCCATACGCAGTATTTT
-	TRBV7-9	TRBJ2-5	few	CASSPQDGERYQETQYF	TGTGCCAGCAGTCCTCAGGACGGTGAGCGGTACCAAGAGACCCAGTACTTC
-	TRBV7-9	TRBJ2-2	-	CASSAPREAENTGELFF	TGTGCCAGCAGCGCCCCAAGGGAGGCCGAGAACACCGGGGAGCTGTTTTTT
-	TRBV6-5	TRBJ2-3	few	CASGGDIGTDTQYF	TGTGCCAGTGGGGGGGACATCGGCACAGATACGCAGTATTTT
-	TRBV3-1	TRBJ2-7	few	CASSLMRTAFYEQYF	TGTGCCAGCAGCCTCATGAGGACCGCATTCTACGAGCAGTACTTC
-	TRBV12-3/TRBV12-4	TRBJ2-3	few	CASSLGGLIPTDTQYF	TGTGCCAGCAGTTTAGGGGGGCTTATACCCACAGATACGCAGTATTTT
-	TRBV20-1	TRBJ1-1	-	CSARAQSGGMNTEAFF	TGCAGTGCTAGGGCGCAGAGCGGGGGTATGAACACTGAAGCTTTCTTT
-	TRBV30	TRBJ2-7	-	CAWSPGSEQYF	TGTGCCTGGAGTCCAGGGTCCGAGCAGTACTTC
TRBD1	TRBV18	TRBJ2-7	few	CASSFGQGEQYF	TGTGCCAGCTCCTTTGGACAGGGCGAGCAGTACTTC
TRBD1	TRBV2	TRBJ2-7	-	CASSSQGLETRYF	TGTGCCAGCAGTTCACAGGGGCTGGAGACCCGGTACTTC
-	TRBV7-2	TRBJ2-7	many	CASSLELGEQYF	TGTGCCAGCAGTTTAGAATTGGGCGAGCAGTACTTC
-	TRBV6-2/TRBV6-3	TRBJ2-5	-	CASSPRLYYQETQYF	TGTGCCAGCAGTCCTAGACTATACTACCAAGAGACCCAGTACTTC
-	TRBV7-9	TRBJ2-3	-	CASSFRGSKLTDTQYF	TGTGCCAGCAGCTTCCGGGGTAGCAAGCTCACAGATACGCAGTATTTT
TRBD1	TRBV5-1	TRBJ1-6	-	CASRGQENSPLHF	TGCGCCAGCCGAGGACAGGAGAATTCACCCCTCCACTTT
-	TRBV29-1	TRBJ2-3	many	CSVEGYTDTQYF	TGCAGCGTCGAGGGATACACAGATACGCAGTATTTT
TRBD2	TRBV15	TRBJ2-3	-	CATRTGGSTDTQYF	TGTGCCACCAGGACGGGGGGAAGCACAGATACGCAGTATTTT
TRBD2	TRBV20-1	TRBJ2-5	-	CSAPRLASGETQYF	TGCAGTGCTCCCAGACTAGCCTCGGGAGAGACCCAGTACTTC
-	TRBV7-8	TRBJ2-5	-	CASSLGWGRETQYF	TGTGCCAGCAGCTTAGGTTGGGGCCGAGAGACCCAGTACTTC
-	TRBV11-2	TRBJ2-5	few	CASSLVAGAIQETQYF	TGTGCCAGCAGCTTAGTCGCGGGGGCTATCCAAGAGACCCAGTACTTC
-	TRBV20-1	TRBJ1-5	-	CSAPGPGNQPQHF	TGCAGTGCACCAGGTCCGGGCAATCAGCCCCAGCATTTT
TRBD2	TRBV2	TRBJ2-3	few	CASSEPSGGRRRTDTQYF	TGTGCCAGCAGTGAACCTAGCGGGGGGCGACGACGCACAGATACGCAGTATTTT
-	TRBV7-9	TRBJ1-1	few	CASSFFRARANTEAFF	TGTGCCAGCAGCTTCTTCCGGGCCAGGGCGAACACTGAAGCTTTCTTT
TRBD2	TRBV30	TRBJ2-1	-	CAWSDPTGRGAIYNEQFF	TGTGCCTGGAGTGACCCCACCGGGCGGGGGGCCATCTACAATGAGCAGTTCTTC
-	TRBV5-6	TRBJ2-1	-	CASTHLWGNEQFF	TGTGCCAGCACCCATCTGTGGGGCAATGAGCAGTTCTTC
-	TRBV18	TRBJ1-4	once	CASSPPGIGQNEKLFF	TGTGCCAGCTCACCTCCAGGGATTGGACAGAATGAAAAACTGTTTTTT
-	TRBV6-1	TRBJ2-7	-	CASTGLVTYEQYF	TGTGCCAGCACGGGACTGGTGACCTACGAGCAGTACTTC
-	TRBV4-3	TRBJ2-1	-	CASSQDLGPNEQFF	TGCGCCAGCAGCCAAGATCTCGGGCCCAATGAGCAGTTCTTC
-	TRBV7-9	TRBJ2-5	-	CASSLAQGGETQYF	TGTGCCAGCAGCTTAGCACAGGGCGGAGAGACCCAGTACTTC
TRBD2	TRBV7-9	TRBJ2-5	once	CAGARDYHETQYF	TGTGCGGGCGCCCGGGACTACCATGAGACCCAGTACTTC
-	TRBV7-3	TRBJ2-3	-	CASSPSRDPADTQYF	TGTGCCAGCAGCCCCTCCCGGGACCCAGCAGATACGCAGTATTTT
-	TRBV2	TRBJ2-3	-	CASKPAGNTDTQYF	TGTGCCAGCAAGCCCGCAGGGAACACAGATACGCAGTATTTT
-	TRBV25-1	TRBJ2-6	-	CASSGAFSGANVLTF	TGTGCCAGCAGTGGGGCCTTCTCTGGGGCCAACGTCCTGACTTTC
-	TRBV27	TRBJ2-7	few	CASSRIGSPLYEQYF	TGTGCCAGCAGTAGGATCGGGTCGCCACTTTACGAGCAGTACTTC
-	TRBV11-3	TRBJ1-1	-	CASSYLQLTEAFF	TGTGCCAGCAGCTATCTCCAGCTGACTGAAGCTTTCTTT
TRBD1	TRBV7-2	TRBJ2-1	-	CASSQQGAPETQFF	TGTGCCAGCAGCCAACAGGGGGCACCGGAGACCCAGTTCTTC
TRBD1	TRBV7-9	TRBJ1-4	-	CASSPGTGEGYEKLFF	TGTGCCAGCAGCCCGGGGACAGGGGAGGGATATGAAAAACTGTTTTTT
-	TRBV20-1	TRBJ1-5	-	CSARVGGHQPQHF	TGCAGTGCTAGAGTGGGGGGACATCAGCCCCAGCATTTT
-	TRBV7-6	TRBJ1-1	-	CASSRDVNTEAFF	TGTGCCAGCAGCCGGGACGTTAACACTGAAGCTTTCTTT
-	TRBV29-1	TRBJ1-1	-	CSGRLGLNTEAFF	TGCAGCGGCCGACTGGGGTTGAACACTGAAGCTTTCTTC
-	TRBV6-2/TRBV6-3	TRBJ2-1	-	CASSYLTGTQEGNEQFF	TGTGCCAGCAGTTACTTGACCGGGACCCAAGAGGGGAATGAGCAGTTCTTC
-	TRBV7-9	TRBJ2-7	-	CSSSFGTSYEQYF	TGTTCCAGCAGCTTTGGGACCTCCTACGAGCAGTACTTC
TRBD1	TRBV2	TRBJ1-2	few	CASRWTGVGYTF	TGTGCCAGCAGATGGACAGGGGTAGGCTACACCTTC
TRBD2	TRBV5-1	TRBJ2-1	-	CASSLGLAGGNNNEQFF	TGCGCCAGCAGCTTGGGACTGGCGGGGGGCAACAACAATGAGCAGTTCTTC
TRBD1	TRBV20-1	TRBJ1-1	-	CSASRFRGRSDTEAFF	TGCAGTGCTAGCAGATTCAGGGGGCGTTCGGACACTGAAGCTTTCTTT
-	TRBV20-1	TRBJ1-4	-	CSARVQGGEKLFF	TGCAGTGCTAGAGTACAGGGTGGTGAAAAACTGTTTTTT
-	TRBV2	TRBJ2-1	-	CASIQTTGRRRNEQFF	TGTGCCAGCATCCAAACCACGGGGAGGCGGAGGAATGAGCAGTTCTTC
TRBD1	TRBV6-1	TRBJ2-1	-	CASSVGDRGHIDEQFF	TGTGCCAGCAGTGTGGGGGACAGGGGGCATATCGATGAGCAGTTCTTC
TRBD2	TRBV5-6	TRBJ2-3	few	CASSSPWTSGGVDTQYF	TGTGCCAGCAGCAGTCCCTGGACTAGCGGGGGGGTAGATACGCAGTATTTT
TRBD2	TRBV7-2	TRBJ2-1	-	CASSGGGLAGGNEQFF	TGTGCCAGCAGCGGCGGGGGACTAGCGGGGGGGAATGAGCAGTTCTTC
TRBD1	TRBV7-9	TRBJ2-3	-	CASSPGQGKTDTQYF	TGTGCCAGCAGCCCCGGACAGGGGAAAACAGATACGCAGTATTTT
-	TRBV11-2	TRBJ1-2	-	CASSVVGTSYGYTF	TGTGCCAGCAGCGTAGTCGGGACAAGCTATGGCTACACCTTC
-	TRBV13	TRBJ2-7	-	CASSYRTCEQYF	TGTGCCAGCAGCTATAGGACGTGCGAGCAGTACTTC